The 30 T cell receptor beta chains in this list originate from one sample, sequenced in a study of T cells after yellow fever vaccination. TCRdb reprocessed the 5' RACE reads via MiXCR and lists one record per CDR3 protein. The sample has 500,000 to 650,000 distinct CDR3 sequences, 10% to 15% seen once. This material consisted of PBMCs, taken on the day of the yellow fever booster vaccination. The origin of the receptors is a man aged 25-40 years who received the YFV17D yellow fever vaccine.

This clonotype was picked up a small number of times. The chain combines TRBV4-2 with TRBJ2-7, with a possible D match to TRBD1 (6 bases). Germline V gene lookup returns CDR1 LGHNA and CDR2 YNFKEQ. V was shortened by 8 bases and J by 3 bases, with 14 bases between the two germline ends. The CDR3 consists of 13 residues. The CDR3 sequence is CASSTGTSYEQYF. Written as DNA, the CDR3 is TGTGCCAGCTCAACCGGGACAAGCTACGAGCAGTACTTC.

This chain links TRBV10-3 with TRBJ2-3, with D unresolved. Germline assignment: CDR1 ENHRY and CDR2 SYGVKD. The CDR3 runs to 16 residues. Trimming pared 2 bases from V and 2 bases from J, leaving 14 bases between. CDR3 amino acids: CAISEKAERFTDTQYF. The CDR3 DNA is TGTGCCATCAGTGAGAAGGCGGAGAGATTCACAGATACGCAGTATTTT.

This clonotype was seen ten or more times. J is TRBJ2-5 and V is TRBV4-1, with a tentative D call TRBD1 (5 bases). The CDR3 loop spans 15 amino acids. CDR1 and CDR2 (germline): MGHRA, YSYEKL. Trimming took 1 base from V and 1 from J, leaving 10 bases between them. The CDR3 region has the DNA TGCGCCAGCAGCCAAGCCCCAGGGTTCCAAGAGACCCAGTACTTC. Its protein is CASSQAPGFQETQYF.

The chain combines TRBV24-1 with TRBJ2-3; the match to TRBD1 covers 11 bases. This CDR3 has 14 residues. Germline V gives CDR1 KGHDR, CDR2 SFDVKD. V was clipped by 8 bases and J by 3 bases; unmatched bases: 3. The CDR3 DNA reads TGTGCCACCATTGGGACAGGGGGGACAGATACGCAGTATTTT. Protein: CATIGTGGTDTQYF.

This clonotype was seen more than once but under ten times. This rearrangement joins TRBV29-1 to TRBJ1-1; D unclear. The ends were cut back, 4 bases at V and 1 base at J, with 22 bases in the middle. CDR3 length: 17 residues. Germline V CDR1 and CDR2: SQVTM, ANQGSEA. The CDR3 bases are TGCAGCGTTGTGGGGTCGTATCTGCGGGTTACGAACACTGAAGCTTTCTTT. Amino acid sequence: CSVVGSYLRVTNTEAFF.

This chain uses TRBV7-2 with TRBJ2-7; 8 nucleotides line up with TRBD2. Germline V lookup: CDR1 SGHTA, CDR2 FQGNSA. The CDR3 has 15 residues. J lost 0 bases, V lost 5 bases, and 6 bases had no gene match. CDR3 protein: CASSVTSDLSYEQYF. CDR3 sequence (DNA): TGTGCCAGCAGCGTGACTAGCGACCTCTCCTACGAGCAGTACTTC.

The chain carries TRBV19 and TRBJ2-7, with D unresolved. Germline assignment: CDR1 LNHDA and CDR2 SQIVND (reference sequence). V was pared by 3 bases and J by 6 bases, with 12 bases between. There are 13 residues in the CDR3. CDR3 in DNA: TGTGCCAGTAGTATGAGAGAGCGTCGCGAGCAGTACTTC. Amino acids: CASSMRERREQYF.

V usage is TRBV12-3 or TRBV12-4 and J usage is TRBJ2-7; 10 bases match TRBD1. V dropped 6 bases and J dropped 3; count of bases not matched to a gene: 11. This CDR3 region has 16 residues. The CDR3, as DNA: TGTGCCAGCAGCCTAAGGGGGACAGGGGTGGGCTACGAGCAGTACTTC. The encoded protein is CASSLRGTGVGYEQYF.

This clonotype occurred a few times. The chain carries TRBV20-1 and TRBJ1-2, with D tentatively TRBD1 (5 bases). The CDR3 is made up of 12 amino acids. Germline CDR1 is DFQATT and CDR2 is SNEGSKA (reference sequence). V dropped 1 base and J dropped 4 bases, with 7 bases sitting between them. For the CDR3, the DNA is TGCAGTGCTAGAGGGCAGGGCTATGGCTACACCTTC. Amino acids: CSARGQGYGYTF.

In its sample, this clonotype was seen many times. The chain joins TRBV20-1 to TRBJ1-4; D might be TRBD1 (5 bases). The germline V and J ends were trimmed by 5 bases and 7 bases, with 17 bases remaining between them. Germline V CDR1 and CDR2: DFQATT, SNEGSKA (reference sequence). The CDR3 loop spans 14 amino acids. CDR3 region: CSAGEGRIGEKLFF. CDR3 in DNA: TGCAGTGCTGGCGAGGGACGGATTGGTGAAAAACTGTTTTTT.

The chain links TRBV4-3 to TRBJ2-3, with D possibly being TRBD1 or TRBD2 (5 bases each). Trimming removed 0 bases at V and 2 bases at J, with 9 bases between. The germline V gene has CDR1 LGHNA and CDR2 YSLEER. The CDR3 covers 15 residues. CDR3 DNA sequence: TGCGCCAGCAGCCAAGATCGGGACGTCACAGATACGCAGTATTTT. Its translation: CASSQDRDVTDTQYF.

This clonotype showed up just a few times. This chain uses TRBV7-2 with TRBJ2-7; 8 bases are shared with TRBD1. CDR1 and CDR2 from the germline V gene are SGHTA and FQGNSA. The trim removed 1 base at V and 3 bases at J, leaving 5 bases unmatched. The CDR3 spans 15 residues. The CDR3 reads CASSLVQGVIYEQYF. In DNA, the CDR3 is TGTGCCAGCAGCTTAGTACAGGGGGTGATCTACGAGCAGTACTTC.

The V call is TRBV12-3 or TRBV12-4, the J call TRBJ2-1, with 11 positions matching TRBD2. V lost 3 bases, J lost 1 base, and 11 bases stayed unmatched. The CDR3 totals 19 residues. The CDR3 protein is CASSFDLLAGVRSYNEQFF. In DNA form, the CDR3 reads TGTGCCAGCAGTTTCGACTTACTAGCGGGAGTTAGATCCTACAATGAGCAGTTCTTC.

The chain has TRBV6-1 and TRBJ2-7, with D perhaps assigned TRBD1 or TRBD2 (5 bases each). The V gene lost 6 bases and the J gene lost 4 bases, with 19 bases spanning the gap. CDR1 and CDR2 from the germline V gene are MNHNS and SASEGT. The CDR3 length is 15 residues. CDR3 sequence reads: CASSRGASIRYEQYF. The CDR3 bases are TGTGCCAGCAGCCGAGGGGCGAGTATTAGGTACGAGCAGTACTTC.

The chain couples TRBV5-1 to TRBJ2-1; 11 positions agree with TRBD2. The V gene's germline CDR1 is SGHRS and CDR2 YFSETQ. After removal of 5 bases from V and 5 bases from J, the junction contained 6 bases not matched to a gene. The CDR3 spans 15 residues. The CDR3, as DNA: TGCGCCAGCAGGGAGACTAGCGGGACCCACAATGAGCAGTTCTTC. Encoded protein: CASRETSGTHNEQFF.

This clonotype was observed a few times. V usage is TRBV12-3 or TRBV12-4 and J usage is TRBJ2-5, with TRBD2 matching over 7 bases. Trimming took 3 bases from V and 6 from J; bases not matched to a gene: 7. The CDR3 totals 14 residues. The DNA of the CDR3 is TGTGCCAGCAGTTTCGGGGGAGGGGAGCAGACCCAGTACTTC. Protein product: CASSFGGGEQTQYF.

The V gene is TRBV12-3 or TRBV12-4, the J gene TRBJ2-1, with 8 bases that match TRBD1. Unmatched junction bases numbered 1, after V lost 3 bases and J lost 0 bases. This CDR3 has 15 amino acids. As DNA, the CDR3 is TGTGCCAGCAGTTTGACAGGGGCCTCCTACAATGAGCAGTTCTTC. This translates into CASSLTGASYNEQFF.

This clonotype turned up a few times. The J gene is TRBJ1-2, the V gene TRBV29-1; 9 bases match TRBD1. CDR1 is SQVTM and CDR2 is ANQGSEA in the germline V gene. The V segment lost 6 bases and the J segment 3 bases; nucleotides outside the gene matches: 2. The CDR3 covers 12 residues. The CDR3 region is CSVRTGDYGYTF. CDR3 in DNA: TGCAGCGTAAGGACAGGGGACTATGGCTACACCTTC. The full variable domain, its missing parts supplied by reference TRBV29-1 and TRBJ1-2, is SAVISQKPSRDICQRGTSLTIQCQVDSQVTMMFWYRQQPGQSLTLIATANQGSEATYESGFVIDKFPISRPNLTFSTLTVSNMSPEDSSIYLCSVRTGDYGYTFGSGTRLTVV.

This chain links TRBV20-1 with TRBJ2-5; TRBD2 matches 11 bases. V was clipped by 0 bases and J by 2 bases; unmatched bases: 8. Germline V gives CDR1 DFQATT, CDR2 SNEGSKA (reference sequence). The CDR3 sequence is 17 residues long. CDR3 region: CSARDLTSGSPQETQYF. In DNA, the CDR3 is TGCAGTGCTAGAGACCTTACTAGCGGGAGTCCGCAAGAGACCCAGTACTTC.

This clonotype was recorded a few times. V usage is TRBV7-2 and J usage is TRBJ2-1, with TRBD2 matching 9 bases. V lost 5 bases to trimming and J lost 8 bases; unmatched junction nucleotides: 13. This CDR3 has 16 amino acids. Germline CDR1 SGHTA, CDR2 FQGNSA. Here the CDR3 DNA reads TGTGCCAGCAGCCCCACCGGGACTAGCAGTGTCTATGAGCAGTTCTTC. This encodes CASSPTGTSSVYEQFF.

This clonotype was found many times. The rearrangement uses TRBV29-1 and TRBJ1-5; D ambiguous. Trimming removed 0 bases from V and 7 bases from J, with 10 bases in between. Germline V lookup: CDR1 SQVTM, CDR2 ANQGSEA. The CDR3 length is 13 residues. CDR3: CSVEEMEGQPQHF. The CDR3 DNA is TGCAGCGTTGAAGAGATGGAGGGACAGCCCCAGCATTTT.

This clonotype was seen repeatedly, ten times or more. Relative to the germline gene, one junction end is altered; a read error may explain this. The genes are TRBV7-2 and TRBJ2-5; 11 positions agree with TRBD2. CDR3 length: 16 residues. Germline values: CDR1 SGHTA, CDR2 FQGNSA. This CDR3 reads CASSLAGTSGQETQYF. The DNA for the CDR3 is TGCGCCAGCAGCTTGGCTGGGACTAGCGGCCAAGAGACCCAGTACTTC.

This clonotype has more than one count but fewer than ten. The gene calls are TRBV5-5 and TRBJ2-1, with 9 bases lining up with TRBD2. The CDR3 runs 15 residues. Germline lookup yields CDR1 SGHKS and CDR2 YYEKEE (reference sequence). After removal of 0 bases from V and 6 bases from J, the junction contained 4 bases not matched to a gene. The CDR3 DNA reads TGTGCCAGCAGCTTGGTTCCTAGCGGGGTCAATGAGCAGTTCTTC. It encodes CASSLVPSGVNEQFF.

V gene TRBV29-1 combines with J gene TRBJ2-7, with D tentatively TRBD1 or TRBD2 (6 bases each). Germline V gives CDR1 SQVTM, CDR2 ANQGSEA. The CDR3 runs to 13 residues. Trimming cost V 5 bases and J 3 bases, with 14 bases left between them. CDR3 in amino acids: CSVWGADLYEQYF. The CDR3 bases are TGCAGCGTTTGGGGGGCGGACCTCTACGAGCAGTACTTC.

This chain's CDR3 is CASSPPSERDTQYF. In DNA, the CDR3 is TGTGCCAGCTCACCACCGAGCGAGCGAGATACGCAGTATTTT. The rearrangement joins TRBV18 to TRBJ2-3; D remains ambiguous. CDR1 and CDR2 (germline): KGHSH, LQKENI. Between the trimmed V and J ends, which lost 0 bases and 5 bases, there was a span of 9 bases. The CDR3 runs 14 residues.

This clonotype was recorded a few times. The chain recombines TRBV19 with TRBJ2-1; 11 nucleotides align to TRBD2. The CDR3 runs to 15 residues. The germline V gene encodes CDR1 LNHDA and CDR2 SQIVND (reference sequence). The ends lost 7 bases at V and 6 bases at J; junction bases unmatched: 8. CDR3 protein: CASTAVAGGPNEQFF. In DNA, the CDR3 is TGTGCCAGTACTGCCGTAGCGGGAGGGCCCAATGAGCAGTTCTTC.

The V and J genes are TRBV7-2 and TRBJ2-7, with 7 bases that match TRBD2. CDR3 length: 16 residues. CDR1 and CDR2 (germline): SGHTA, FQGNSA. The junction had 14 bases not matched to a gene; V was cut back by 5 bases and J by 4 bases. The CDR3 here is CASSPRGAGVGYEQYF. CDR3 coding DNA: TGTGCCAGCAGCCCACGCGGGGCGGGAGTTGGGTACGAGCAGTACTTC. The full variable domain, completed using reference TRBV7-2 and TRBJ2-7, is GAGVSQSPSNKVTEKGKDVELRCDPISGHTALYWYRQSLGQGLEFLIYFQGNSAPDKSGLPSDRFSAERTGGSVSTLTIQRTQQEDSAVYLCASSPRGAGVGYEQYFGPGTRLTVT.

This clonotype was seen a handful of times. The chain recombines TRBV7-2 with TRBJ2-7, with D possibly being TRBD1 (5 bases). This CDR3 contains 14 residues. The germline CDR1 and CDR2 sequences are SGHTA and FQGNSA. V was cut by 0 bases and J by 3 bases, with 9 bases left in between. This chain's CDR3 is CASSLAIQGYEQYF. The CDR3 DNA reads TGTGCCAGCAGCTTAGCTATCCAGGGCTACGAGCAGTACTTC.

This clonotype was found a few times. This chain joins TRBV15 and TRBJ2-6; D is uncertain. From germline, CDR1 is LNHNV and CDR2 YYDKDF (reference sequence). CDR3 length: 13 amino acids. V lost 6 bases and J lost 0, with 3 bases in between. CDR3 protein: CATRLSGANVLTF. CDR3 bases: TGTGCCACCAGGCTCTCTGGGGCCAACGTCCTGACTTTC.

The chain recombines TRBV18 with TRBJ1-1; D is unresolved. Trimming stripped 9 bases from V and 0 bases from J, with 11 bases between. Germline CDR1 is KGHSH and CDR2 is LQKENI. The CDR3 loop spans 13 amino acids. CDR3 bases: TGTGCCAGTTTCACGTCAGTGAACACTGAAGCTTTCTTT. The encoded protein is CASFTSVNTEAFF. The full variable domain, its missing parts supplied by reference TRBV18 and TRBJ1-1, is NAGVMQNPRHLVRRRGQEARLRCSPMKGHSHVYWYRQLPEEGLKFMVYLQKENIIDESGMPKERFSAEFPKEGPSILRIQQVVRGDSAAYFCASFTSVNTEAFFGQGTRLTVV.